Presented here are 18 T cell receptor beta chains from one specimen sequenced in a study of regulatory T cells in long-lasting Graves disease. Arm-PCR of CDR3 regions and iRepertoire HTBI primers were used to build TCR beta libraries. MiXCR was run by TCRdb on the multiplex PCR reads, yielding one entry per CDR3 protein. The repertoire holds fewer than 400,000 distinct CDR3 sequences, with around 20% as singletons. Indicated time point: persistent/refractory GD, antithyroid drugs over 5 years with positive TRAb. Researchers made the TCR library from RNA that was extracted from PBMCs. The specimen was peripheral blood mononuclear cells (PBMCs), collected when the disease was refractory, from a patient treated with antithyroid drugs. These receptors all stem from a female donor with Graves disease.

This clonotype occurred many times. The chain uses TRBV7-9 and TRBJ2-7; 9 bases agree with TRBD2. The germline gives CDR1 SEHNR, CDR2 FQNEAQ (reference sequence). The CDR3 has 15 amino acids. The V segment lost 2 bases and the J segment 4 bases; nucleotides outside the gene matches: 6. The CDR3 region has the DNA TGTGCCAGCAGCTTAAAGGCGGGGGGGATGTACGAGCAGTACTTC. Encoded protein: CASSLKAGGMYEQYF.

V and J are TRBV6-1 and TRBJ1-4; D gene unclear. This CDR3 spans 13 amino acids. V dropped 6 bases and J dropped 8 bases, with 13 bases sitting between them. CDR1 and CDR2 (germline): MNHNS, SASEGT. CDR3 in amino acids: CASRGATVEKLFF. The CDR3 coding sequence is TGTGCCAGCAGGGGCGCAACCGTGGAAAAACTGTTTTTT.

V is TRBV7-2 and J is TRBJ2-1; TRBD1 matches 7 bases. There are 15 residues in the CDR3. The junction had 9 bases not matched to a gene; V was cut back by 5 bases and J by 5 bases. Per germline, CDR1 SGHTA and CDR2 FQGNSA. In DNA, the CDR3 is TGTGCCAGCAGCCCGACACAGGGGAATAACAATGAGCAGTTCTTC. Its translation is CASSPTQGNNNEQFF. The whole variable domain, filled in from reference TRBV7-2 and TRBJ2-1, reads GAGVSQSPSNKVTEKGKDVELRCDPISGHTALYWYRQSLGQGLEFLIYFQGNSAPDKSGLPSDRFSAERTGGSVSTLTIQRTQQEDSAVYLCASSPTQGNNNEQFFGPGTRLTVL.

This clonotype was observed at least ten times. Here the CDR3 reads CASRRDGYSNQPQHF. As DNA, the CDR3 is TGTGCCAGCAGAAGGGACGGATATAGCAATCAGCCCCAGCATTTT. The chain couples TRBV2 to TRBJ1-5; perhaps TRBD1 as D (5 bases). Trimming took off 6 bases at V and 0 bases at J, with 12 bases between the two ends. The CDR3 is 15 amino acids. Germline CDR1 is SNHLY and CDR2 is FYNNEI.

This clonotype appeared a few times. The chain joins TRBV20-1 to TRBJ1-2; no firm D call. Germline CDR1 reads DFQATT; CDR2 reads SNEGSKA (reference sequence). There are 10 residues in the CDR3. The ends were cut back, 6 bases at V and 8 bases at J, with 10 bases in the middle. This chain's CDR3 is CSASRNGYTF. The CDR3 DNA is TGCAGTGCGAGCCGGAACGGCTACACCTTC.

This chain connects TRBV6-1 to TRBJ2-5, with D tentatively TRBD2 (6 bases). Trimming pared 7 bases from V and 2 bases from J, leaving 11 bases between. The CDR3 totals 13 residues. The germline V gene encodes CDR1 MNHNS and CDR2 SASEGT. DNA for the CDR3: TGTGCCAGCATGGGGCTAGCGCAAGAGACCCAGTACTTC. Translating it yields CASMGLAQETQYF.

This clonotype was counted at least ten times. The chain uses TRBV20-1 and TRBJ1-1; TRBD1 matches at 7 bases. The length of the CDR3 is 15 residues. Trimming removed 0 bases from V and 1 base from J; junction bases left unmatched: 5. Germline CDR1 DFQATT, CDR2 SNEGSKA (reference sequence). Here the CDR3 DNA reads TGCAGTGCTAGAGACCTCCGACAGGGGAACACTGAAGCTTTCTTT. This sequence encodes CSARDLRQGNTEAFF.

This clonotype appeared once. The chain joins TRBV7-6 to TRBJ2-2; 7 bases are a match to TRBD1. Trimming at V came to 0 bases and at J to 2 bases, leaving 6 bases not matched to a gene. This CDR3 has 17 residues. The germline V gene has CDR1 SGHVS and CDR2 FNYEAQ. In DNA, the CDR3 is TGTGCCAGCAGCTTAGCCGGGACAGCTTTTAACACCGGGGAGCTGTTTTTT. It specifies CASSLAGTAFNTGELFF.

The chain carries TRBV3-1 and TRBJ2-7; TRBD1 aligns across 10 bases. Germline lookup yields CDR1 LGHDT and CDR2 YNNKEL (reference sequence). The CDR3 has 17 amino acids. The J segment lost 2 bases and the V segment lost 1 base, leaving 8 bases of the junction unmatched. The CDR3 coding sequence is TGTGCCAGCAGCCAAGCCCGGGACAGGGGTTTCCCCTACGAGCAGTACTTC. Amino acids: CASSQARDRGFPYEQYF.

On this clonotype itself: A much larger clone differs by one base, so this may be a read error. The genes are TRBV29-1 and TRBJ2-7; 9 bases are shared with TRBD1. The CDR3 consists of 13 residues. Trimming took 7 bases from V and 1 from J; bases not matched to a gene: 5. Germline CDR1 and CDR2: SQVTM and ANQGSEA. The CDR3 reads CSAGGTGSYEQYF. DNA for the CDR3: TGCAGCGCTGGCGGGACAGGGTCCTACGAGCAGTACTTC.

This sequence joins TRBV7-8 and TRBJ2-2; the D gene is possibly TRBD2 (5 bases). This CDR3 region has 15 residues. Germline CDR1 reads SGHVS; CDR2 reads FQNEAQ. Trimming shortened V by 5 bases and J by 4 bases, and 14 bases separated the two germline ends. CDR3 loop: CASSPLDWTTGELFF. CDR3 in DNA: TGTGCCAGCAGCCCCCTGGACTGGACCACCGGGGAGCTGTTTTTT.

Ten or more counts support this clonotype. CDR3 protein: CASSLYGTGTEKLFF. The CDR3 region has the DNA TGTGCCAGCAGTTTATACGGGACAGGGACAGAAAAACTGTTTTTT. The chain has TRBV12-3 or TRBV12-4 and TRBJ1-4, with 9 bases matching TRBD1. CDR3 length equals 15 residues. The V and J ends lost 2 bases and 8 bases, in that order; junction bases with no gene match: 6.

This clonotype was recorded at least ten times. The rearrangement uses TRBV2 and TRBJ2-5; 7 bases are shared with TRBD2. V dropped 10 bases and J dropped 0; count of bases not matched to a gene: 11. Per the germline V gene, CDR1 is SNHLY and CDR2 is FYNNEI. The CDR3 runs 15 residues. CDR3 bases: TGTGCCAACAGCGGGCTAGCGGAAGACCAAGAGACCCAGTACTTC. The encoded protein is CANSGLAEDQETQYF.

The sample holds a few counts of this clonotype. The rearrangement links TRBV7-2 to TRBJ2-5; 8 bases map to TRBD2. This CDR3 has 14 amino acids. The J segment lost 7 bases and the V segment lost 1 base, leaving 5 bases of the junction unmatched. Germline lookup yields CDR1 SGHTA and CDR2 FQGNSA. The CDR3 loop is CASSLGLTSGTQYF. For the CDR3, the DNA is TGTGCCAGCAGCTTAGGATTAACTAGCGGGACCCAGTACTTC. The variable domain in full, completed from reference TRBV7-2 and TRBJ2-5, reads GAGVSQSPSNKVTEKGKDVELRCDPISGHTALYWYRQSLGQGLEFLIYFQGNSAPDKSGLPSDRFSAERTGGSVSTLTIQRTQQEDSAVYLCASSLGLTSGTQYFGPGTRLLVL.

The chain couples TRBV19 to TRBJ1-5; TRBD1 matches 8 bases. V lost 4 bases, J lost 2 bases, and 4 bases stayed unmatched. Germline V gene data show CDR1 as LNHDA and CDR2 as SQIVND (reference sequence). The CDR3 loop spans 15 amino acids. The CDR3 loop reads CASSTRGQGNQPQHF. CDR3 coding DNA: TGTGCCAGTAGTACACGGGGACAGGGCAATCAGCCCCAGCATTTT.

This clonotype was detected ten times or more. This chain connects TRBV18 to TRBJ2-7; D is undetermined. Trimming shortened V by 1 base and J by 6 bases, and 13 bases separated the two germline ends. Germline lookup yields CDR1 KGHSH and CDR2 LQKENI. The CDR3 runs 14 residues. The CDR3 is CASSPRGLASEQYF. CDR3 bases: TGTGCCAGCTCACCACGAGGATTGGCCAGCGAGCAGTACTTC.

The table lists this clonotype with many counts. The chain links TRBV3-1 to TRBJ1-2; tentative D call: TRBD1 (6 bases). The ends were cut back, 6 bases at V and 4 bases at J, with 15 bases in the middle. Germline values: CDR1 LGHDT, CDR2 YNNKEL (reference sequence). The length of the CDR3 is 14 residues. The CDR3: CASSMDSASYGYTF. The CDR3 nucleotides are TGTGCCAGCAGTATGGACAGCGCAAGCTATGGCTACACCTTC.

This clonotype came up a few times. J is TRBJ1-2 and V is TRBV28, with D unresolved. This CDR3 comprises 10 residues. Trimming pared 7 bases from V and 8 bases from J, leaving 8 bases between. Germline V gene sequence: CDR1 MDHEN, CDR2 SYDVKM. CDR3 sequence: CASKGIGYTF. CDR3 sequence (DNA): TGTGCCAGCAAAGGGATCGGCTACACCTTC.